This passage covers 6 T cell receptor beta chains from one sample sequenced in a study of T cell responses to AZD1222 COVID-19 vaccine. Measured with immunoSEQ multiplex PCR; TCRdb has only the in-frame clones, and not every one. The data contain roughly 110,000 clones, around nine tenths of them singletons. The specimen comprised peripheral blood, sampled on day 0 of AZD1222 vaccination. Receptors originate from an adult in good health.

The V and J genes are TRBV15 and TRBJ1-1; D remains unclear. The V and J ends lost 1 base and 4 bases respectively, with 10 bases between them. CDR3 length: 14 amino acids. Germline V lookup: CDR1 LNHNV, CDR2 YYDKDF (reference sequence). CDR3 DNA: TGTGCCACCAGCAGAGTTTTGGCGGGCACTGAAGCTTTCTTT. It yields the protein CATSRVLAGTEAFF.

This clone turned up a few times. This chain uses TRBV19 with TRBJ1-6; perhaps TRBD1 as D (5 bases). V was pared by 3 bases and J by 6 bases, with 15 bases between. This CDR3 is built from 16 residues. In germline, CDR1 is LNHDA, CDR2 SQIVND (reference sequence). The CDR3 loop is CASSMHRSVLNSPLHF. The CDR3 coding sequence is TGTGCCAGTAGTATGCACAGGAGCGTTCTTAATTCACCCCTCCACTTT.

The J gene is TRBJ1-1, the V gene TRBV29-1, with 7 bases that match TRBD1. Germline trimming cut 7 bases from V and 3 bases from J; bases unmatched to any gene: 8. The CDR3 is 13 amino acids. CDR1 and CDR2 (germline): SQVTM, ANQGSEA. CDR3 sequence reads: CSDGGDSYTEAFF. The CDR3 bases are TGCAGCGACGGGGGGGACAGCTACACTGAAGCTTTCTTT.

The chain is built from TRBV5-1 and TRBJ1-1; 9 bases align to TRBD1. This CDR3 spans 16 amino acids. V shed 4 bases and J 7 bases; nucleotides not matched to a gene: 14. The V gene's germline CDR1 is SGHRS and CDR2 YFSETQ. CDR3: CASSPSGTGFPNEAFF. In DNA, the CDR3 is TGCGCCAGCAGCCCATCCGGGACAGGGTTTCCAAATGAAGCTTTCTTT.

CDR3 bases: TGTGCCACCAGTGACCCTAGGGGGAGTGGGGGCACAGATACGCAGTATTTT. Translation: CATSDPRGSGGTDTQYF. This sequence joins TRBV24-1 and TRBJ2-3; possibly TRBD1 for D (6 bases). The CDR3 is made up of 17 amino acids. CDR1 KGHDR and CDR2 SFDVKD come from the germline V gene. Trimming stripped 4 bases from V and 1 base from J, with 17 bases between.

This chain uses TRBV3-1 (or the pseudogene TRBV3-2) with TRBJ2-7; D is ambiguous. This CDR3 is 13 amino acids long. V was shortened by 2 bases and J by 7 bases, with 12 bases between the two germline ends. Germline V CDR1 and CDR2: LGHDT, YNNKEL (reference sequence). In DNA, the CDR3 is TGTGCCAGCAGCCAACCCCCTCTACGGGAGCAGTACTTC. It specifies CASSQPPLREQYF.